This T cell receptor beta chain appears in the sequencing data of a study of shared T cell receptors in the human thymus. Produced via immunoSEQ multiplex PCR; TCRdb's table is partial and in-frame only. Here the sample spans about 660,000 clones, roughly 90% being singletons. This CDR3 comprises 17 residues. Germline V gene lookup returns CDR1 LGHNA and CDR2 YSLEER. V lost 4 bases, J lost 7 bases, and 14 bases stayed unmatched. This sample was also put to use in a study of human thymus T cells.

This chain connects TRBV4-3 to TRBJ2-2; 8 positions agree with TRBD2. This sequence originates from a boy less than two years old with a congenital heart defect. The material sequenced was thymocytes. CDR3 sequence: CASSRQRERVRGGELFF. DNA for the CDR3: TGCGCCAGCAGCCGACAGCGGGAGCGGGTGCGGGGCGGGGAGCTGTTTTTT.